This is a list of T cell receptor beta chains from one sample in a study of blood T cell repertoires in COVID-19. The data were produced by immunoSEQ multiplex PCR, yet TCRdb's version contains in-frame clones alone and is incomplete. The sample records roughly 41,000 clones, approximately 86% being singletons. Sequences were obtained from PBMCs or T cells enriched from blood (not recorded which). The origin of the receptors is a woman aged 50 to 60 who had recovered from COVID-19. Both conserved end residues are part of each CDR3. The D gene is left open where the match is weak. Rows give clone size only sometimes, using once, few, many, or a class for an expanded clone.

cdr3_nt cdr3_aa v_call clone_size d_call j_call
TGTGCCAGCCGGGACAGGGGCCTCTTAGCCAAAAACATTCAGTACTTC CASRDRGLLAKNIQYF TRBV2 NA TRBD1 TRBJ2-4
TGCGCCAGCAGCCAAGAGAGGAGGGGGCGGGAAAAACTGTTTTTT CASSQERRGREKLFF TRBV4-3 NA TRBD1 TRBJ1-4
TGTGCCTCTGGGGGACGGGAGATAGCCAAAAACATTCAGTACTTC CASGGREIAKNIQYF TRBV24-1 NA NA TRBJ2-4
TGCGCCAGCAGCCGGACAGGGGGCTCCTACGAGCAGTACTTC CASSRTGGSYEQYF TRBV5-1 NA TRBD1 TRBJ2-7
TGTGCCAGCAGTTTTACTCGGGCTAGCGGGAGTGGTGAGCAGTTCTTC CASSFTRASGSGEQFF TRBV28 NA TRBD2 TRBJ2-1
TGTGCCAGCAGCCCGGGTGGTTGGGGGGGCAAGGATACGCAGTATTTT CASSPGGWGGKDTQYF TRBV28 once NA TRBJ2-3
TGTGCCAGCAGTGCCGACAGGGCCCACGAGCAGTACTTC CASSADRAHEQYF TRBV12-3/TRBV12-4 medium-sized TRBD1 TRBJ2-7
TGTGCCAGCAGCGTATTGGCGGGAGCGGTTGATACGCAGTATTTT CASSVLAGAVDTQYF TRBV9 NA TRBD2 TRBJ2-3
TGTGCCAGCAGTCCGAGGGGACAGGGTTCTTCCTACGAGCAGTACTTC CASSPRGQGSSYEQYF TRBV27 NA TRBD1 TRBJ2-7
TGCGCCAGCAGCTTGTCAACTTCAGAGCTAGGCCGAGAGACCCAGTACTTC CASSLSTSELGRETQYF TRBV5-1 NA NA TRBJ2-5
TGTGCCAGCAGTGAATCGGAGACCCAGTACTTC CASSESETQYF TRBV2 NA NA TRBJ2-5
TGTGCCAGCAGTTACAACCGTTGGGGGCGTGATACGCAGTATTTT CASSYNRWGRDTQYF TRBV6-5 NA NA TRBJ2-3
TGCGCCAGCGGGACAGATGCCTACGAGCAGTACTTC CASGTDAYEQYF TRBV5-1 NA TRBD1 TRBJ2-7
TGTGCCAGCAGCTTGGTGGGCTCTAGCCGAAAAGCCTACGAGCAGTACTTC CASSLVGSSRKAYEQYF TRBV5-6 NA NA TRBJ2-7
TGTGCCAGCAGCCAACGGTCGAGGGGGCGTTATTCTGGAAACACCATATATTTT CASSQRSRGRYSGNTIYF TRBV3-1/TRBV3-2 NA TRBD1 TRBJ1-3
TGTGCCAGCAGGACACAGGGGGGTGGCGAGCAGTACTTC CASRTQGGGEQYF TRBV2 NA TRBD1 TRBJ2-7
TGTGCCACCAGCAGAGATAGACAGGAATACACCATATATTTT CATSRDRQEYTIYF TRBV15 few NA TRBJ1-3
TGTGCCAGCAGCGTTACAGGGTCCGGAAACACCATATATTTT CASSVTGSGNTIYF TRBV7-2 NA NA TRBJ1-3
TGTGCCAGCAGCGGTAGCGGGGGTCTCAATCAGCCCCAGCATTTT CASSGSGGLNQPQHF TRBV7-2 NA NA TRBJ1-5
TGTGCCAGTAGGTTTCAGGGGTATAGCAATCAGCCCCAGCATTTT CASRFQGYSNQPQHF TRBV19 NA NA TRBJ1-5
TGTGCCAGCAGCCGACAGGGTAACACCGGGGAGCTGTTTTTT CASSRQGNTGELFF TRBV3-1/TRBV3-2 NA TRBD1 TRBJ2-2
TGTGCCAGCAGCTCCGACCACAGGACAGGGAGCAATCAGCCCCAGCATTTT CASSSDHRTGSNQPQHF TRBV7-9 NA TRBD1 TRBJ1-5
TGTGCCAGCAGCTCATCCGGTCTAGAGACCAATGAGCAGTTCTTC CASSSSGLETNEQFF TRBV7-6 NA NA TRBJ2-1
TGTGCCAGCAGTTTCCCTAGCACAGATACGCAGTATTTT CASSFPSTDTQYF TRBV28 NA NA TRBJ2-3
TGTGCCAGTAGTATGGATCACGGGAACTATGGCTACACCTTC CASSMDHGNYGYTF TRBV19 few NA TRBJ1-2
TGTGCCAGCAGCTTTGCCGCGGGACAGGGTGTTAATGAGCAGTTCTTC CASSFAAGQGVNEQFF TRBV5-4 NA TRBD1 TRBJ2-1
TGTGCCAGCAGCTTGCGACTAGCGGGGGCGGAAGATACGCAGTATTTT CASSLRLAGAEDTQYF TRBV5-4 NA TRBD2 TRBJ2-3
TGTGCCAGCAGCGGGACGGGGGGGCAGGTAGATACGCAGTATTTT CASSGTGGQVDTQYF TRBV7-2 NA TRBD2 TRBJ2-3
TGTGCCAGCAGCCGAGCAGCGGGAGGTTTCTACAATGAGCAGTTCTTC CASSRAAGGFYNEQFF TRBV14 NA TRBD2 TRBJ2-1
TGCGCCAGCAGCCAAGACGGGGATGAGCAGTTCTTC CASSQDGDEQFF TRBV4-1 NA NA TRBJ2-1
TGTGCCACCAGTGACATGACAGATACGCAGTATTTT CATSDMTDTQYF TRBV24-1 NA NA TRBJ2-3
TGTGCCAGCAGCCCGACGGCCGGGACAGCTTATGGCTACACCTTC CASSPTAGTAYGYTF TRBV5-4 once TRBD1 TRBJ1-2
TGTGCCACCAGCAGAGGGACAGGACAGGCTTTCTTT CATSRGTGQAFF TRBV15 NA TRBD1 TRBJ1-1
TGCACCAGCAGCCAAGTGCCCCTGCTAGCGGGAGACCGCACAGATACGCAGTATTTT CTSSQVPLLAGDRTDTQYF TRBV1 NA NA TRBJ2-3
TGTGCCGTGCGCGCGAACACCGGGGAGCTGTTTTTT CAVRANTGELFF TRBV28 few NA TRBJ2-2
TGTGCCAGTAGTATATACGGACAGGGCGCGTGGAGTGAAAAACTGTTTTTT CASSIYGQGAWSEKLFF TRBV19 NA TRBD1 TRBJ1-4
TGTGCCAGCAGCTTGATGGGGGGAAGTACTGAAGCTTTCTTT CASSLMGGSTEAFF TRBV5-6 NA NA TRBJ1-1
TGTGCCAGCAGTTTGCTTGTAGACACTGAAGCTTTCTTT CASSLLVDTEAFF TRBV12-3/TRBV12-4 NA NA TRBJ1-1
TGTGCCATCAGTCCGGGACAGGGAAGGGAGTCCCCCTACAATGAGCAGTTCTTC CAISPGQGRESPYNEQFF TRBV10-3 once TRBD1 TRBJ2-1
TGTGCCAGCAGCCGGACAGATACCTATGCCTACGAGCAGTACTTC CASSRTDTYAYEQYF TRBV28 NA NA TRBJ2-7
TGCAGCGTTGAAGATAATTTATACAGGGGCATTAATGAAAAACTGTTTTTT CSVEDNLYRGINEKLFF TRBV29-1 NA TRBD1 TRBJ1-4
TGTGCCAGCCACCGGGCTAGCGGGGGGGAAGAGACCCAGTACTTC CASHRASGGEETQYF TRBV2 NA TRBD2 TRBJ2-5
TGTGCCAGCAGTTACAGGGGAAGGGGGCAAGAGACCCAGTACTTC CASSYRGRGQETQYF TRBV2 NA TRBD1 TRBJ2-5
TGCGCCAGCAGCTTGGGTATGAGACAGGGCGGACTCGAAAACATTCAGTACTTC CASSLGMRQGGLENIQYF TRBV5-1 NA TRBD1 TRBJ2-4
TGTGCGACGAAGGGGTCCATCCAGGAGACCCAGTACTTC CATKGSIQETQYF TRBV6-6 NA NA TRBJ2-5
TGTGCCAGCAGAGGACAGGGAACTGGAAACACCATATATTTT CASRGQGTGNTIYF TRBV6-5 NA TRBD1 TRBJ1-3
TGTGCCAGCTCACCGGATGACAGGCCCTCCTACGAGCAGTACTTC CASSPDDRPSYEQYF TRBV18 NA NA TRBJ2-7
TGTGCCAGCAGGAAGACGGGGAACACTGAAGCTTTCTTT CASRKTGNTEAFF TRBV7-9 NA NA TRBJ1-1
TGTGCCAGCAGCTTGCATCAGAATAACTATGGCTACACCTTC CASSLHQNNYGYTF TRBV7-2 NA NA TRBJ1-2
TGCGCCAGCAGCTCGACCGGGACAGGGTTGGAGTTCTTC CASSSTGTGLEFF TRBV5-1 NA TRBD1 TRBJ2-1